The clone carrying this T cell receptor beta chain occurred many times. No antigen is known for it. This CDR3 is 13 amino acids long. CDR1 is SGDLS and CDR2 is YYNGEE in the germline V gene. V was pared by 0 bases and J by 2 bases, with 5 bases between. This sample stems from a study of CD8 T cells in ankylosing spondylitis. General study findings and limits: Some motif variants were previously reported in reactive arthritis synovial fluid and blood. Reports say disease-linked clones showed up significantly more in matched ankylosing spondylitis synovial fluid.

TCRdb re-analysed the 5' RACE reads in MiXCR, keeping a single row per CDR3 protein. The sample consists of about 25,000 distinct CDR3 sequences, roughly 2.5% of them appearing once. The chain couples TRBV9 to TRBJ2-5, with D unclear. The material sequenced was blood, either unsorted or a sorted T cell fraction (not recorded which). This TCR was sampled from a female donor with ankylosing spondylitis or in good health (not recorded which). The CDR3 is CASSVAAQETQYF. The CDR3 coding sequence is TGTGCCAGCAGCGTAGCGGCACAAGAGACCCAGTACTTC. Full variable domain (rest looked up from reference TRBV9 and TRBJ2-5): DSGVTQTPKHLITATGQRVTLRCSPRSGDLSVYWYQQSLDQGLQFLIQYYNGEERAKGNILERFSAQQFPDLHSELNLSSLELGDSALYFCASSVAAQETQYFGPGTRLLVL.